One sample yielded the 13 T cell receptor beta chains listed below, sequenced in a study of cytomegalovirus exposure and HLA in healthy donors. The primer mix had 60 Vbeta and 13 Jbeta primers. Repertoires were generated with immunoSEQ multiplex PCR, while TCRdb's copy carries only in-frame clones and drops some. The sample has some 120,000 clones; more than 60% are singletons. The specimen was PBMCs. The receptors were sampled from a woman in her thirties or forties in good health and CMV-seronegative.

V gene TRBV10-3 combines with J gene TRBJ1-2, with TRBD1 matching over 7 bases. V trimming: 0 bases; J trimming: 5 bases; junction bases outside the gene matches: 24. Germline values: CDR1 ENHRY, CDR2 SYGVKD. The CDR3 extends over 21 amino acids. The CDR3: CAISESMFGRWSPGGRYGYTF. Written as DNA, the CDR3 is TGTGCCATCAGTGAGTCGATGTTCGGCCGGTGGTCGCCAGGGGGGCGGTATGGCTACACCTTC.

This clone was picked up a small number of times. V is TRBV2 and J is TRBJ2-7; 7 bases agree with TRBD2. Per germline, CDR1 SNHLY and CDR2 FYNNEI. CDR3 length equals 14 residues. J lost 7 bases, V lost 0 bases, and 6 bases had no gene match. CDR3 amino acids: CASSEALQAGEQYF. The CDR3 bases are TGTGCCAGCAGTGAAGCGCTTCAAGCGGGAGAGCAGTACTTC. The full variable domain, in which reference TRBV2 and TRBJ2-7 provide the parts outside the CDR3, is EPEVTQTPSHQVTQMGQEVILRCVPISNHLYFYWYRQILGQKVEFLVSFYNNEISEKSEIFDDQFSVERPDGSNFTLKIRSTKLEDSAMYFCASSEALQAGEQYFGPGTRLTVT.

This clone was counted a few times. The genes are TRBV7-3 and TRBJ2-2; D is possibly TRBD2 (6 bases). V was pared by 1 base and J by 7 bases, with 7 bases between. The CDR3 has 13 amino acids. The germline CDR1 and CDR2 sequences are SGHTA and FQGTGA. CDR3 amino acids: CASSLSGDGELFF. In DNA form, the CDR3 reads TGTGCCAGCAGCTTAAGCGGGGACGGGGAGCTGTTTTTT.

The V gene is TRBV5-6, the J gene TRBJ1-1; D gene ambiguous. V gave up 5 bases and J gave up 5 bases, with 13 bases separating them. CDR1 and CDR2 (germline): SGHDT, YYEEEE. This CDR3 is built from 13 residues. The CDR3, as DNA: TGTGCCAGCAGACAGCCCGGAAAAACTGAAGCTTTCTTT. Protein: CASRQPGKTEAFF.

With regard to this clone: One junction end does not reproduce the germline sequence, and a read error may be involved. The V and J genes are TRBV7-9 and TRBJ1-1; 10 bases line up with TRBD1. The germline gives CDR1 SEHNR, CDR2 FQNEAQ (reference sequence). This CDR3 has 15 amino acids. The CDR3, as DNA: TGTTCCAGCAGCCGCGACAGGGGGCTAAGCACTGAAGCTTTCTTT. Protein: CSSSRDRGLSTEAFF.

The rearrangement links TRBV4-1 to TRBJ1-1, with a tentative D call TRBD1 (5 bases). Trimming removed 1 base from V and 11 bases from J, with 23 bases in between. The CDR3 runs to 16 residues. Germline CDR1 is MGHRA and CDR2 is YSYEKL. The CDR3 here is CASSQGRARARSDAFF. The CDR3 nucleotides read TGCGCCAGCAGCCAAGGCAGGGCAAGGGCTCGGTCGGACGCTTTCTTT.

The chain is built from TRBV4-2 and TRBJ2-1; D is unresolved. Germline values: CDR1 LGHNA, CDR2 YNFKEQ. V was clipped by 1 base and J by 2 bases, with 24 bases between them. This CDR3 is built from 20 residues. The CDR3 spells CASSQGIFASASVTYNEQFF. CDR3 nucleotide sequence: TGTGCCAGCAGCCAAGGAATTTTTGCATCGGCGAGCGTTACCTACAATGAGCAGTTCTTC.

The chain recombines TRBV7-6 with TRBJ2-3, with TRBD2 as a possible D gene (5 bases). Germline-derived CDR1 and CDR2 are SGHVS and FNYEAQ. This CDR3 is 14 amino acids long. Between the trimmed V and J ends, which lost 1 base and 4 bases, there was a span of 9 bases. The DNA of the CDR3 is TGTGCCAGCAGCTTAGGGCTAGCCGCAGATACGCAGTATTTT. This gives the protein CASSLGLAADTQYF.

The V call is TRBV30, the J call TRBJ1-1; D unresolved. Germline CDR1 reads GTSNPN; CDR2 reads SVGIG (reference sequence). V was shortened by 3 bases and J by 5 bases, with 13 bases between the two germline ends. This CDR3 region has 13 residues. The CDR3 region is CAWSRSLWTEAFF. In DNA form, the CDR3 reads TGTGCCTGGAGCCGTAGTTTGTGGACTGAAGCTTTCTTT. Full variable domain (outside the CDR3, taken from reference TRBV30 and TRBJ1-1): SQTIHQWPATLVQPVGSPLSLECTVEGTSNPNLYWYRQAAGRGLQLLFYSVGIGQISSEVPQNLSASRPQDRQFILSSKKLLLSDSGFYLCAWSRSLWTEAFFGQGTRLTVV.

The V gene is TRBV11-2, the J gene TRBJ2-3; TRBD2 agrees at 11 bases. This CDR3 is built from 15 residues. CDR1 is SGHAT and CDR2 is FQNNGV in the germline V gene. V trimming: 6 bases; J trimming: 5 bases; junction bases outside the gene matches: 7. CDR3 loop: CASRLGGTSGDTQYF. The CDR3 nucleotides read TGTGCCAGCAGATTGGGCGGGACTAGCGGAGATACGCAGTATTTT.

V usage is TRBV5-1 and J usage is TRBJ1-6; possibly TRBD1 for D (6 bases). The CDR3 has 14 residues. Per the germline V gene, CDR1 is SGHRS and CDR2 is YFSETQ. V gave up 6 bases and J gave up 0 bases, with 7 bases separating them. Written as DNA, the CDR3 is TGCGCCAGCATGGACAGCTCCTATAATTCACCCCTCCACTTT. Translation gives CASMDSSYNSPLHF.

The genes are TRBV19 and TRBJ2-1; TRBD2 agrees at 9 bases. The CDR3 is made up of 17 amino acids. The V and J ends lost 7 bases and 3 bases, in that order; junction bases with no gene match: 13. In germline, CDR1 is LNHDA, CDR2 SQIVND (reference sequence). As DNA, the CDR3 is TGTGCCAGTACCCCACCGGGAGCGGGAGGTCTCTACAATGAGCAGTTCTTC. Protein product: CASTPPGAGGLYNEQFF.

The genes are TRBV27 and TRBJ2-3; D might be TRBD2 (5 bases). Germline V lookup: CDR1 MNHEY, CDR2 SMNVEV (reference sequence). The V gene lost 3 bases and the J gene lost 4 bases, with 8 bases spanning the gap. This CDR3 is 13 amino acids long. The CDR3 protein is CASSFRAADTQYF. DNA of the CDR3: TGTGCCAGCAGTTTTAGAGCGGCAGATACGCAGTATTTT.